This T cell receptor beta chain was captured by sequencing in a study of OX40 agonist ivuxolimab in advanced cancers. Study details: A mean age of around 66 years, range about 23 to 80, was recorded, and roughly 80% were male. Checkpoint inhibitors had been given previously to under 50% of patients. Study-wide points: Expanded clones were, on average, more numerous among CD8+ T cells than CD4+.

Collection of blood occurred at baseline, at cycle 4 day 1, and at cycle 7 day 1. TCRdb's table, derived via immunoSEQ multiplex PCR, lists solely in-frame clones and lacks some. The data contain 65,000 or so clones, around 90% of them singletons. The germline V gene encodes CDR1 SGDLS and CDR2 YYNGEE. The V segment lost 3 bases and the J segment 9 bases; nucleotides outside the gene matches: 13. CDR3 length: 16 residues. On this clone: The antigen remains unidentified.

V is TRBV9 and J is TRBJ2-1; 9 nucleotides match TRBD1. Sequencing used CD4+ or CD8+ T cells sorted from blood, obtained in a trial of the OX40 agonist ivuxolimab. This sequence originates from an adult with an advanced solid tumor such as melanoma, head and neck, liver or kidney cancer. The CDR3: CASSGPGQGFDFEQFF. The CDR3 nucleotides are TGTGCCAGCAGCGGACCGGGACAGGGCTTCGATTTTGAGCAGTTCTTC.